This TCR beta chain was documented in a study of cytotoxic CD8 clonotypes in ibrutinib-treated CLL. The study's findings and limits: Clonality was higher at baseline than in age-matched healthy donors and tracked circulating CD8+ T-cell counts.

The table came from immunoSEQ multiplex PCR; TCRdb's copy has only in-frame clones and leaves some out. Here the sample spans approximately 84,000 clones, about four fifths being singletons. V shed 5 bases and J shed 1 base, with 17 bases lying between them. CDR1 and CDR2 from the germline V gene are SGDLS and YYNGEE. The CDR3 spans 16 residues. Note on this clone: Its cognate antigen is unknown.

Approximately 2.2 micrograms of genomic DNA from cryopreserved PBMCs went into TCR beta libraries. This rearrangement joins TRBV9 to TRBJ2-3, with a tentative D call TRBD2 (6 bases). This TCR came from a human donor with chronic lymphocytic leukemia. This sample comprised PBMCs, obtained after 12 months of ibrutinib treatment. The CDR3 is CASSEIPSAGTDTQYF. In DNA, the CDR3 is TGTGCCAGCAGTGAGATACCTAGCGCCGGCACAGATACGCAGTATTTT.